This T cell receptor beta chain was found in a study of T cell changes during pregnancy in multiple sclerosis. Clones were read by immunoSEQ multiplex PCR, and TCRdb kept only the in-frame ones, dropping some. This sample carries 40,000 to 60,000 clones, around 92% of them seen once, and the ten largest clones take approximately 0.61%. The CDR3 loop spans 14 amino acids. V was pared by 0 bases and J by 4 bases, with 7 bases between. In germline, CDR1 is SGHRS, CDR2 YFSETQ. The clonotype comes from a female donor with multiple sclerosis, enrolled in a pregnancy study. The sample was CD4+ T cells from peripheral blood mononuclear cells, taken in the third trimester of pregnancy. The chain has TRBV5-1 and TRBJ2-2; D possibly corresponds to TRBD1 (6 bases). This CDR3 reads CASSLEDSTGELFF. In DNA form, the CDR3 reads TGCGCCAGCAGCTTGGAGGACAGCACCGGGGAGCTGTTTTTT.